This is a list of T cell receptor beta chains from one sample in a study of CD8+ T cells in alopecia areata. Sequencing used immunoSEQ multiplex PCR; TCRdb keeps in-frame clones, though not all of them. The data show fewer than 150,000 clones, roughly 61% seen once. The specimen comprised CD4+ T cells sorted from blood, sampled at week 0. These receptors were collected from a human donor with alopecia areata. Both conserved end residues are part of each CDR3. A D gene is named only where the DNA matches it firmly. Only part of the rows carry a size: once, few, many, or a class if the clone is expanded.

CDR3 length,clone size,J gene,D gene,V gene,CDR3 protein,CDR3 DNA
15,NA,TRBJ2-1,TRBD1,TRBV7-3,CASSYDRGPYNEQFF,TGTGCCAGCAGCTATGACAGGGGCCCCTACAATGAGCAGTTCTTC
15,NA,TRBJ2-7,TRBD2,TRBV28,CASSPVAAGAYEQYF,TGTGCCAGCAGTCCTGTAGCAGCGGGAGCGTACGAGCAGTACTTC
19,NA,TRBJ2-7,NA,TRBV4-1,CASSQDLQEGTGITYEQYF,TGCGCCAGCAGCCAAGATCTCCAGGAGGGTACAGGCATAACCTACGAGCAGTACTTC
14,few,TRBJ2-3,TRBD1,TRBV11-1,CASSTRGRTDTQYF,TGTGCCAGCAGCACCAGGGGGCGGACAGATACGCAGTATTTT
14,NA,TRBJ2-5,NA,TRBV6-6,CASSYSNRQETQYF,TGTGCCAGCAGTTACTCGAACAGGCAAGAGACCCAGTACTTC
12,NA,TRBJ2-1,NA,TRBV7-2,CASSLGGTPGVF,TGTGCCAGCAGCTTAGGAGGGACCCCGGGGGTCTTC
16,few,TRBJ2-1,NA,TRBV7-2,CASSFFRGADYNEQFF,TGTGCCAGCAGCTTTTTCAGAGGAGCGGATTACAATGAGCAGTTCTTC
14,few,TRBJ1-5,NA,TRBV14,CASSPTDNNQPQHF,TGTGCCAGCAGCCCGACAGACAACAATCAGCCCCAGCATTTT
16,few,TRBJ2-5,TRBD1,TRBV4-3,CASSQAGQGFGETQYF,TGCGCCAGCAGCCAAGCGGGACAGGGTTTTGGAGAGACCCAGTACTTC
15,few,TRBJ2-4,NA,TRBV10-3,CAISESKGYKNIQYF,TGTGCCATCAGTGAGTCGAAAGGGTACAAAAACATTCAGTACTTC
13,NA,TRBJ2-1,NA,TRBV27,CASSLSQGNEQFF,TGTGCCAGCAGTTTATCTCAGGGCAATGAGCAGTTCTTC
14,NA,TRBJ2-7,NA,TRBV7-6,CASSLVGRAYEQYF,TGTGCCAGCAGCTTAGTCGGCAGGGCCTACGAGCAGTACTTC
17,NA,TRBJ2-7,TRBD2,TRBV5-1,CASSLMPASGSGYEQYF,TGCGCCAGCAGCTTGATGCCGGCTAGCGGGAGCGGATACGAGCAGTACTTC
14,NA,TRBJ2-7,NA,TRBV7-6,CASSLGRSSYEQYF,TGTGCCAGCAGCCTAGGGCGGAGCTCCTACGAGCAGTACTTC
15,once,TRBJ2-3,NA,TRBV19,CASSITQTSTDTQYF,TGTGCCAGTAGTATTACGCAAACTAGCACAGATACGCAGTATTTT
13,NA,TRBJ1-1,NA,TRBV2,CASSENEYTEAFF,TGTGCCAGCAGTGAAAATGAGTACACTGAAGCTTTCTTT
15,few,TRBJ2-1,NA,TRBV5-1,CASSWSGNSYNEQFF,TGCGCCAGCAGCTGGAGCGGAAACTCCTACAATGAGCAGTTCTTC
14,few,TRBJ2-1,TRBD1,TRBV6-5,CASSLRDRGAEQFF,TGTGCCAGCAGTCTCCGGGACAGGGGAGCTGAGCAGTTCTTC
15,NA,TRBJ1-6,NA,TRBV18,CASSPPQGTDSPLHF,TGTGCCAGCTCACCACCCCAGGGGACGGATTCACCCCTCCACTTT
13,NA,TRBJ1-1,NA,TRBV19,CASTKPGTREAFF,TGTGCCAGTACCAAACCCGGGACGCGGGAAGCTTTCTTT
11,NA,TRBJ2-5,NA,TRBV28,CASSFKETQYF,TGTGCCAGCAGTTTTAAAGAGACCCAGTACTTC
13,NA,TRBJ1-5,NA,TRBV11-2,CASSKDSNQPQHF,TGTGCCAGCAGCAAGGACAGTAATCAGCCCCAGCATTTT
16,NA,TRBJ1-6,NA,TRBV15,CATSRKHSNSESPLHF,TGTGCCACCAGCAGAAAACACAGCAACAGCGAATCACCCCTCCACTTT
14,few,TRBJ1-5,NA,TRBV6-6,CASSSGPTQLSQHF,TGTGCCAGCAGTTCCGGACCGACCCAACTTTCCCAGCATTTT
15,NA,TRBJ1-2,TRBD1,TRBV30,CAWSPPGQGMYGYTF,TGTGCCTGGAGTCCGCCGGGACAGGGGATGTATGGCTACACCTTC